This T cell receptor (beta chain) is drawn from a study of blood T cells in healthy people across ages (dated by TCRdb to the mid-2010s). About the study as a whole: Template switching captured roughly one uniquely barcoded TCR beta cDNA molecule per two T cells in model experiments. Using deep sequencing normalized with unique cDNA molecular identifiers, the study measured how TCR beta repertoire diversity changes with age. Donors were grouped into four age groups: young (average roughly 17 years), middle-aged (roughly 37), aged (approximately 67) and long-lived (roughly 80). Donors of different ages were randomly distributed across sequencing lanes to avoid experimental bias. Using the same blood draw, the study looked at two additional independent replicas of 1 million unique cDNA reads for two donors, one aged 18 to 30 and the other aged 80 or older. Broad study findings and their caveats: The percentage of naive T cells measured by flow cytometry correlated strongly with observed TCR beta diversity. Because donor CMV infection status was unknown, age-related changes in expanded clonotypes were potentially confounded. Compared with the aged group, more naive CD4+ T cells, fewer expanded clones and increased TCR diversity were shown by the long-lived group, suggesting age selection. Because profiling used bulk unsorted PBMCs, naive and antigen-experienced compartments could not be compared conclusively. Estimates of total diversity based on one million sequenced T cells were considered lower bounds and underestimates. As age increased, observed TCR beta diversity per million T cells dropped in a roughly linear way, and a significant reduction was already evident by age roughly 36.

The trim is 6 bases for V and 4 bases for J, with a gap of 21 bases between the germline ends. There are 16 amino acids in the CDR3, from cysteine to phenylalanine inclusive. The DNA shown is the 48-base CDR3, in frame from base 1. This clonotype has only a few counts. No cognate antigen has been identified for it. Within one base of it there is no much larger clone, and no base qualities were kept. The donors were around 39 Caucasian individuals from Russia, aged 6 to 90 years, who were systemically healthy. Ten milliliters of peripheral blood were drawn from each donor into EDTA-treated Vacutainer tubes. Ficoll-Paque density-gradient centrifugation was used to isolate PBMCs, with at least 6 million obtained per sample. Total RNA was extracted from PBMCs with Trizol reagent, with at least 5 micrograms obtained per sample. For every donor, an aliquot of PBMCs went through flow cytometry to measure the percentages of naive CD45RAhigh/CD27high T cells.

Library preparation employed 5' RACE. The sample was run on an Illumina HiSeq 2500. A second 7 to 11 cycle PCR used a sample-barcoded 5' primer and a J-beta primer mix. Each TCR beta cDNA molecule received a unique molecular identifier from a template-switch 5' adaptor carrying 12 random nucleotides. Each sample yielded at least 2.5 million CDR3-containing paired-end reads. The Mint cDNA synthesis kit, primed by a TRBC-specific oligonucleotide, was used to synthesize first-strand cDNA from all RNA. All cDNA was treated with uracil-DNA glycosylase and then went through a first 18-cycle PCR with the universal primers M1SS and BC2_uni_R. As for the original processing: Normalization of each sample was performed by random selection of 1 million high-quality reads, each carrying a distinct molecular identifier. Reads sharing molecular identifiers were discarded rather than binned into consensus sequences. MiTCR, with a Q25 quality threshold and the strictest error-elimination algorithm, was used for CDR3 identification, clonotype clustering and error correction. A nonparametric unseen species model with Euler transformation was used to estimate lower-bound total TCR beta diversity. TCRdb trimmed public reads at Q25 via fastp, called clones via MiXCR and kept in-frame beta chains. Identical CDR3 protein sequences are pooled into one entry, listed with their most common genes and DNA. TCRdb's processing, not the study's, gives the V and J calls here. Present in this sample are fewer than 900,000 distinct CDR3 sequences, roughly 40% of which were seen just once. The top ten constitute 10% to 15% of the sample.

Sequenced input: blood. The clonotype originates from a man between 18 and 29 years old in good health. Recombination connected TRBV12-3 or TRBV12-4 to TRBJ1-1, with the D gene call left open. The bases read TGTGCCAGCAGCCCATCCGTTCCGGAACGTGGCACTGAAGCTTTCTTT. It encodes CASSPSVPERGTEAFF.